This T cell receptor (beta chain) was sequenced during a study of T cell responses to AZD1222 COVID-19 vaccine (dated by TCRdb to about 2021). Regarding the study in general: A total of roughly 240 trial participants underwent TCR sequencing, of whom about 210 received two doses of AZD1222 and approximately 25 received two doses of the MenACWY control vaccine. Trial participants were enrolled into age subgroups of 18-55, 56-69 and 70-plus years, which contained roughly 140, 27 and 60 TCR-sequenced participants, respectively. What the study reported, not specific to this receptor: Conclusions about previously exposed vaccinees are limited, since just 5 to 7 AZD1222 recipients were seropositive for SARS-CoV-2 at baseline. Nearly half of unique spike-specific TCRs reportedly recognized epitopes outside regions mutated in the B.1.351 and B.1.1.7 variants. No day 14 peak-response samples were available, so repertoires were characterized only after the peak T cell response. The whole spike protein was spanned by vaccine-associated CD4 TCRs, and dominant responses were seen in regions 160-218 and 743-854. A significant rise in spike-specific TCR breadth and depth was observed after two AZD1222 doses relative to day 0 and relative to MenACWY recipients. Participants were mostly white British, with more females than males. The authors suggested clonal diversity may have been underestimated. In the small 56-69-year group, the increase in depth fell short of significance, most likely because of low power.

Taken from cysteine to phenylalanine, the CDR3 has 15 residues. Only the CDR3 portion is preserved as DNA: 45 bases, with reading frame beginning at the first base. For CDR1 and CDR2, the germline V gene lists SGHRS and YFSETQ. The junction shows trimming of 0 bases on V and 4 bases on J, plus 13 bases between the germline ends. Interpreted using the paper, the time point label stands for: about 28 days (+/-7) after the second vaccine dose. Because spike-specific TCR depth and breadth did not differ between the two schedules, AZD1222 recipients who got a second dose at roughly 4 weeks were pooled with those who got a second dose at roughly 12 weeks. The vaccinee samples were drawn from two UK trials, COV001 and COV002, one of which was a single-blind randomized controlled phase 2/3 trial testing AZD1222 (ChAdOx1 nCoV-19) in healthy adults. Trial participant PBMC samples were collected at day 0 and day 28 after the second dose for TCRbeta chain sequencing.

The CDR3 regions of human TCRbeta chains were analyzed by immunosequencing. As for the original processing: Repertoire TCRs were checked for matches against a reference library of SARS-CoV-2-specific TCRs that had been generated using the MIRA antigen-specificity platform. Breadth was defined as the fraction of unique TCRs that were SARS-CoV-2-associated. Depth was defined as the fraction of total T cells that were SARS-CoV-2-associated. Using the MIRA data, every spike-specific TCR was mapped to the spike region that the TCR reacted to and assigned to either a CD4 or a CD8 class. Log10-transformed breadth and depth values were compared by one-way ANOVA with Sidak's multiple comparisons tests. TCRdb took over this immuneACCESS table, retaining in-frame rearrangements with V and J assigned. Such tables are incomplete; in checked studies, under half of the missing clones stem from an unresolved V gene, and the remainder is unexplained. V and J calls and clone size follow that table, whereas D and trimming were derived from the DNA. The table for this sample lists about 130,000 clones; 75% to 90% of them were counted only once. The top ten clones comprise around 4.4% of the sample.

This clone was seen once. Its antigen has not been determined. No much larger clone is present one base from it, and per-base qualities are unavailable. The sample was peripheral blood, taken 28 days after the second AZD1222 dose. This clonotype originated in an adult who received the AZD1222 COVID-19 vaccine. Recombination joined TRBV5-1 with TRBJ1-2; D gene: possibly TRBD1, on 6 matching bases. The encoded CDR3 is CASSLEAGVGYGYTF. Read as DNA, the sequence is TGCGCCAGCAGCTTGGAGGCAGGGGTGGGCTATGGCTACACCTTC. The full variable domain, with segments outside the CDR3 supplied by the reference TRBV5-1 and TRBJ1-2 proteins, appears as KAGVTQTPRYLIKTRGQQVTLSCSPISGHRSVSWYQQTPGQGLQFLFEYFSETQRNKGNFPGRFSGRQFSNSRSEMNVSTLELGDSALYLCASSLEAGVGYGYTFGSGTRLTVV.